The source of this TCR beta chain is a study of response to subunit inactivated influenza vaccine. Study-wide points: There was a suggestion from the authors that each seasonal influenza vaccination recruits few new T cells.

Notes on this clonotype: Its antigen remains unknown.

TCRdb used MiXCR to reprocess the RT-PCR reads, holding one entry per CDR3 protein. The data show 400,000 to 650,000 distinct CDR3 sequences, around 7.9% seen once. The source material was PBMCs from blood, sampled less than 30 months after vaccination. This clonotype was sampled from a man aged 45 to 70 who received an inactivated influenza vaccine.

The CDR3 DNA reads TGCAGTGCTAGTACGGCGGGATCTGACTACGAGCAGTACTTC. It codes for CSASTAGSDYEQYF. The chain has TRBV20-1 and TRBJ2-7, with a tentative D call TRBD2 (6 bases). The V and J ends lost 3 bases and 3 bases respectively, with 15 bases between them. This CDR3 is built from 14 residues. Germline CDR1 and CDR2: DFQATT and SNEGSKA (reference sequence).